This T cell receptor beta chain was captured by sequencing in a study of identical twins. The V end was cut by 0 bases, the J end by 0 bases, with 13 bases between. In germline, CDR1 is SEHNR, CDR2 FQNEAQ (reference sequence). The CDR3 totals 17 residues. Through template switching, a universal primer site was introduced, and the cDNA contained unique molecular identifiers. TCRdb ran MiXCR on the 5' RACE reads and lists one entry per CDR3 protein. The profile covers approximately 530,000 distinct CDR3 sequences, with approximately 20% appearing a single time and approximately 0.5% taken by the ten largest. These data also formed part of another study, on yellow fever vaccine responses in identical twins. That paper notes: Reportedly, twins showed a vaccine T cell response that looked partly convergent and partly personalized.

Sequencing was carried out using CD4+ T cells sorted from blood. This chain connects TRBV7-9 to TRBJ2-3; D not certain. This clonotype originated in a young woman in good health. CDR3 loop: CASSLAGSAISTDTQYF. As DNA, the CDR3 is TGTGCCAGCAGCTTAGCAGGGTCGGCCATTAGCACAGATACGCAGTATTTT.